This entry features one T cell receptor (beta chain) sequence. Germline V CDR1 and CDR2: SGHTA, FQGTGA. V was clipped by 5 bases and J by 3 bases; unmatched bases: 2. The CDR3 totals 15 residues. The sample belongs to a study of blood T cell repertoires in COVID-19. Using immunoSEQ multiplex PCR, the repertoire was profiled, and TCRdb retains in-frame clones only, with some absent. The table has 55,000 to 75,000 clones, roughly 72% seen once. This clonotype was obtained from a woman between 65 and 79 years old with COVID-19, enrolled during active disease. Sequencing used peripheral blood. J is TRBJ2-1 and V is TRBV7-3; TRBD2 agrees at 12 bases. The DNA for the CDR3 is TGTGCCAGCAGCACGACTAGCGGGAGCTACAATGAGCAGTTCTTC. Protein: CASSTTSGSYNEQFF.